This T cell receptor (beta chain) was obtained from a study of identifying expanded T cells in peripheral blood. Study-wide results and limits: Clone count variance between approximately 2-week samples rose with total template count. Technical replicates showed roughly 1.2 changed clones; two weeks approximately 16; four weeks 19.

The table lists this clone with a few counts. Its specificity is not known. The CDR3 is made up of 17 amino acids. Trimming stripped 6 bases from V and 1 base from J, with 19 bases between. CDR1 and CDR2 (germline): KGHSH, LQKENI. During the collection period, no donor immune events like infections were recorded. Profiling relied on immunoSEQ multiplex PCR, and the TCRdb table lists in-frame clones only, not all of them. The sample lists 84,000 or so clones; about 90% were seen once. The genes are TRBV18 and TRBJ1-5; D gene uncertain. Sequencing used blood. The TCR originated in a person aged 18 to 69 in good health. The CDR3 loop reads CASSRMAGPGSNQPQHF. CDR3 DNA sequence: TGTGCCAGCTCTCGGATGGCCGGACCCGGGAGCAATCAGCCCCAGCATTTT.